These T cell receptor beta chains were read from a single sample in a study of shared clonotypes between healthy human individuals. Some clones are missing from TCRdb's copy, which holds only in-frame ones; the method was immunoSEQ multiplex PCR. The sample gives about 1,500,000 clones, approximately 96% of which show up once; over 1% is in the top ten. Sequenced sample: naive CD4+ T cells sorted from blood. The receptor source for this set is a man aged 25-45 years in good health. The CDR3 runs from the conserved cysteine through the conserved F or W. D genes are given only for firm matches. Clone size is shown for a subset of rows, as once, few, many or a class of expanded clone.

TRBV18,NA,TRBJ1-1,few,TGTGCCAGCTCACCACCAGGTCGGATGAACACTGAAGCTTTCTTT,CASSPPGRMNTEAFF
TRBV18,NA,TRBJ1-4,once,TGTGCCAGCTCACCTGCCGGGCTATCGGTGGAAAAACTGTTTTTT,CASSPAGLSVEKLFF
TRBV11-3,NA,TRBJ2-2,NA,TGTGCCAGCACCTTACCCGGAATCCCCCCCACCGGGGAGCTGTTTTTT,CASTLPGIPPTGELFF
TRBV9,NA,TRBJ2-2,NA,TGTGCCAGCAGCGCAATCGTGCCGGGCTCTTGGGGCACCGGGGAGCTGTTTTTT,CASSAIVPGSWGTGELFF
TRBV14,NA,TRBJ2-3,once,TGTGCCAGCAGCCAAGGAGGGGGGACACTTAGAGATACGCAGTATTTT,CASSQGGGTLRDTQYF
TRBV4-1,TRBD2,TRBJ2-7,NA,TGCGCCAGCAGCCAGGAATCGAGCGGGAGAGGCTACGAGCAGTACTTC,CASSQESSGRGYEQYF
TRBV5-1,NA,TRBJ2-2,NA,TGCGCCAGCAGCTTGGATGCGAACACCGGGGAGCTGTTTTTT,CASSLDANTGELFF
TRBV9,NA,TRBJ2-7,NA,TGTGCCAGCAGCGTAAATTCTAACTCCGAGCAGTACTTC,CASSVNSNSEQYF
TRBV5-1,NA,TRBJ2-1,NA,TGCGCCAGCAGCCGGGTGTCGGGACACGTAATTTACAATGAGCAGTTCTTC,CASSRVSGHVIYNEQFF
TRBV30,NA,TRBJ2-7,NA,TGTGCCTGGAGTGAGAGTCCTGCCGAGCAGTACTTC,CAWSESPAEQYF
TRBV28,NA,TRBJ2-6,NA,TGTGCCAGCTACGGGACGGTGCATTCTGGGGCCAACGTCCTGACTTTC,CASYGTVHSGANVLTF
TRBV2,TRBD1,TRBJ1-6,NA,TGTGCCAGCAGGGGGGACAGGGAGTCCCTCCACTTT,CASRGDRESLHF
TRBV18,TRBD2,TRBJ2-1,NA,TGTGCCAGCTCACCACAAAGGACTAGCTACAATGAGCAGTTCTTC,CASSPQRTSYNEQFF
TRBV18,NA,TRBJ1-3,NA,TGTGCCAGCTCACCACTCGGGAGCTCTGGAAACACCATATATTTT,CASSPLGSSGNTIYF
TRBV4-2,TRBD1,TRBJ1-3,NA,TGTGCCAGCAGCCAAGATAGGGGACAGGGGGTCTTGGTTGGAAACACCATATATTTT,CASSQDRGQGVLVGNTIYF
TRBV29-1,NA,TRBJ2-7,NA,TGCAGCGTCCGGGACCTGGACTCCTACGAGCAGTACTTC,CSVRDLDSYEQYF
TRBV19,NA,TRBJ1-2,NA,TGTGCCACCCAGACGACACGAGGGAGTAATGGCTACACCTTC,CATQTTRGSNGYTF
TRBV11-2,NA,TRBJ1-1,NA,TGTGCCAGCAGCTTCCCTCTCAGGACTGAAGCTTTCTTT,CASSFPLRTEAFF
TRBV7-9,TRBD1,TRBJ1-5,NA,TGTGCCAGCACCCCCTCGGGCGGGACAGCCCATCAGCCCCAGCATTTT,CASTPSGGTAHQPQHF
TRBV18,TRBD1,TRBJ2-2,NA,TGTGCCAGCTCTCCTGGGACAGCGAACACCGGGGAGCTGTTTTTT,CASSPGTANTGELFF
TRBV4-3,NA,TRBJ1-1,NA,TGCGCCAGCAGCCAAGTCGCGCAGGGCAACACTGAAGCTTTCTTT,CASSQVAQGNTEAFF
TRBV2,NA,TRBJ2-1,NA,TGTGCCAGCAGTAAGGGGACGCTCTTGAACTACAATGAGCAGTTCTTC,CASSKGTLLNYNEQFF
TRBV9,NA,TRBJ2-3,NA,TGTGCCAGCAGCGTAGCTTCAGTTACTAGCACAGATACGCAGTATTTT,CASSVASVTSTDTQYF